The T cell receptor (beta chain) described here comes from a study of shared clonotypes between healthy human individuals. About the research overall: Per-donor plates numbered three CD4 naive, three CD4 memory, two CD8 naive and one CD8 memory. Study-wide findings and caveats: Naive subsets generally had larger estimated richness than memory subsets.

In regard to this clone: Its target is not known.

Here immunoSEQ multiplex PCR was the method, and the copy in TCRdb shows in-frame clones only, minus some. The data show under 600,000 clones, with roughly 98% seen just once and approximately 0.3% held by the top ten. The naive CD8 fraction comprised CD45RO-negative cells positively selected for CCR7 and excluded terminally differentiated effector memory CD45RA+ cells. Trimming took off 3 bases at V and 0 bases at J, with 9 bases between the two ends. CDR1 and CDR2 (germline): SNHLY, FYNNEI. The CDR3 spans 15 residues. The chain joins TRBV2 to TRBJ2-1; D gene ambiguous. The sequence derives from a man aged 30 to 39 in good health. The specimen was naive CD8+ T cells sorted from blood. The CDR3 DNA reads TGTGCCAGCAGTGATTCGGTGGGCTCCTACAATGAGCAGTTCTTC. This codes for CASSDSVGSYNEQFF.